This T cell receptor beta chain derives from a study of cytomegalovirus exposure and HLA in healthy donors. The PCR contained 60 Vbeta and 13 Jbeta primers. How the authors handled the data: In a later analysis, 80 million to 100 million unique TCR beta chains included roughly 11 million shared by two or more donors. The protocol was immunoSEQ multiplex PCR, while the TCRdb copy is restricted to in-frame clones and leaves out a portion. That table supplies the V and J calls and clone size; D and trimming were determined from the DNA. This table holds about 110,000 clones, around four fifths found once. Overall study results and limits: The availability of immune exposure information extended only to CMV serostatus. Most likely, a cluster of highly shared sequence variants arose as a sequencing artifact. The study designated 150 to 200 TCR beta chains cytomegalovirus-associated.

Comment on this clone: Its antigen is unidentified.

This CDR3 is 14 amino acids long. CDR1 is SQVTM, CDR2 ANQGSEA, per germline. Trimming cost V 3 bases and J 3 bases, with 13 bases left between them. Material: PBMCs. This receptor was taken from a woman aged 40 to 50 in good health and CMV-seropositive. The chain couples TRBV29-1 to TRBJ2-3, with D tentatively TRBD1 (5 bases). DNA for the CDR3: TGCAGCGTTGATATCCGGCAGGGAACAGATACGCAGTATTTT. Translated, it gives CSVDIRQGTDTQYF.